These 17 T cell receptor beta chains came from one sample sequenced in a study of blood T cell repertoires in COVID-19. Sequencing used immunoSEQ multiplex PCR; TCRdb keeps in-frame clones, though not all of them. Of some 220,000 clones in the sample, 80% were seen once. Material: peripheral blood. The receptors derive from a woman in her 70s with acute or convalescent COVID-19.

This clone was recorded once. The genes are TRBV9 and TRBJ1-5; the D is unclear. The CDR3 has 13 residues. Deletions cut 0 bases from V and 5 bases from J, with 6 bases between. CDR1 and CDR2 from the germline V gene are SGDLS and YYNGEE. CDR3: CASSVAGHQPQHF. CDR3 sequence (DNA): TGTGCCAGCAGCGTAGCAGGTCATCAGCCCCAGCATTTT.

The chain joins TRBV6-1 to TRBJ2-3; TRBD2 agrees at 11 bases. Germline values: CDR1 MNHNS, CDR2 SASEGT. V was pared by 4 bases and J by 5 bases, with 2 bases of the junction left unmatched. This CDR3 region has 14 residues. CDR3 sequence: CASSVAGGQDTQYF. The CDR3 nucleotides read TGTGCCAGCAGTGTAGCGGGGGGGCAAGATACGCAGTATTTT.

The chain combines TRBV10-2 with TRBJ2-5, with 8 bases aligning to TRBD2. Germline-derived CDR1 and CDR2 are WSHSY and SAAADI. CDR3 length equals 15 residues. The V segment lost 6 bases and the J segment 4 bases; nucleotides outside the gene matches: 10. The chain's CDR3 is CASRGSGAWVETQYF. For the CDR3, the DNA is TGCGCCAGCAGGGGTAGCGGGGCCTGGGTAGAGACCCAGTACTTC.

The chain employs TRBV5-1 and TRBJ2-3, with 9 bases aligning to TRBD1. This CDR3 comprises 16 residues. CDR1 SGHRS and CDR2 YFSETQ come from the germline V gene. Losses at the gene ends were 2 bases for V and 0 bases for J; bases not matched to a gene: 4. The CDR3 coding sequence is TGCGCCAGCAGCTTTGGGGGACAGGGAAGCACAGATACGCAGTATTTT. Protein sequence: CASSFGGQGSTDTQYF.

The chain carries TRBV15 and TRBJ2-5; D may be TRBD2 (6 bases). There are 15 residues in the CDR3. Germline V gene lookup returns CDR1 LNHNV and CDR2 YYDKDF (reference sequence). The V and J ends lost 3 bases and 4 bases respectively, with 15 bases between them. CDR3 protein: CATSRRTGGAETQYF. The CDR3 nucleotides read TGTGCCACCAGCAGGCGAACAGGCGGGGCAGAGACCCAGTACTTC.

The chain carries TRBV20-1 and TRBJ2-7, with D possibly TRBD2 on 6 matching bases. The CDR3 is made up of 11 amino acids. Trimming removed 3 bases from V and 3 bases from J, with 6 bases in between. Germline V gene data show CDR1 as DFQATT and CDR2 as SNEGSKA (reference sequence). The CDR3 protein is CSASGGYEQYV. As DNA, the CDR3 is TGCAGTGCTAGCGGGGGCTACGAGCAGTACGTC.

The chain combines TRBV18 with TRBJ1-1; D is possibly TRBD1 (6 bases). The CDR3 sequence is 13 residues long. Trimming stripped 3 bases from V and 11 bases from J, with 16 bases between. Germline V gene sequence: CDR1 KGHSH, CDR2 LQKENI. CDR3 coding DNA: TGTGCCAGCTCACCCGATGGACAGCAGAGGGCTTTCTTT. This encodes CASSPDGQQRAFF.

This rearrangement joins TRBV28 to TRBJ2-3; the D gene is possibly TRBD1 (5 bases). Germline V gene data show CDR1 as MDHEN and CDR2 as SYDVKM. Trimming took off 7 bases at V and 0 bases at J, with 11 bases between the two ends. The CDR3 totals 14 residues. The CDR3 spells CASTRQTSTDTQYF. DNA of the CDR3: TGTGCCAGCACCCGACAGACTAGCACAGATACGCAGTATTTT.

This chain uses TRBV7-2 with TRBJ2-1, with 7 bases aligning to TRBD1. This CDR3 has 15 residues. J was trimmed by 6 bases and V by 1 base; bases with no gene match: 6. Germline V gene sequence: CDR1 SGHTA, CDR2 FQGNSA. The CDR3 DNA sequence: TGTGCCAGCAGCTTAGAGGGCAGGGGGTCCAATGAGCAGTTCTTC. Residues: CASSLEGRGSNEQFF.

The chain links TRBV5-4 to TRBJ2-1; 9 nucleotides match TRBD2. CDR3 length: 15 residues. J gave up 3 bases and V 4 bases, and 5 bases lay outside the gene matches. Germline V gene sequence: CDR1 SGHNT, CDR2 YYREEE (reference sequence). CDR3 in DNA: TGTGCCAGCAGCCCTACTAGCGGGCGCTACAATGAGCAGTTCTTC. Translating gives CASSPTSGRYNEQFF.

This clone turned up a few times. This chain uses TRBV13 with TRBJ2-7; 12 positions match TRBD1. With V trimmed by 4 bases and J by 0 bases, 10 bases remained unmatched. CDR1 is PRHDT, CDR2 FYEKMQ, per germline (reference sequence). This CDR3 has 18 amino acids. The CDR3 DNA is TGTGCCAGCAGCTCCACCGGGACAGGGGGCTACGGCTCCTACGAGCAGTACTTC. It specifies CASSSTGTGGYGSYEQYF. Filled out from reference TRBV13 and TRBJ2-7, the complete variable domain reads AAGVIQSPRHLIKEKRETATLKCYPIPRHDTVYWYQQGPGQDPQFLISFYEKMQSDKGSIPDRFSAQQFSDYHSELNMSSLELGDSALYFCASSSTGTGGYGSYEQYFGPGTRLTVT.

The chain joins TRBV10-3 to TRBJ2-1; maybe TRBD2 (6 bases). Between the trimmed V and J ends, which lost 6 bases and 7 bases, there was a span of 13 bases. The germline gives CDR1 ENHRY, CDR2 SYGVKD. The CDR3 extends over 13 amino acids. The CDR3 bases are TGTGCCATCAGGGCTAACCGGGGGAATGAGCAGTTCTTC. Translating it yields CAIRANRGNEQFF.

This sequence joins TRBV2 and TRBJ2-1; 10 positions agree with TRBD1. The CDR3 consists of 13 residues. CDR1 and CDR2 from the germline V gene are SNHLY and FYNNEI. Trimming at V came to 8 bases and at J to 3 bases, leaving 1 base not matched to a gene. CDR3 sequence (DNA): TGTGCCAGCTGGACAGGGGGCTACAATGAGCAGTTCTTC. This translates into CASWTGGYNEQFF.

This clone has only a few counts. The chain employs TRBV6-5 and TRBJ1-1; possible D gene TRBD1, 6 bases. V was clipped by 11 bases and J by 4 bases, with 17 bases between them. The CDR3 runs to 13 residues. The V gene's germline CDR1 is MNHEY and CDR2 SVGAGI. This CDR3 is CADRRGSATEAFF. As DNA, the CDR3 is TGTGCCGACAGGAGAGGAAGCGCCACTGAAGCTTTCTTT.

CDR3 nucleotides: TGCAGCGTTGAAGTGGACAGGGGCGAGCAGTACTTC. Translated, it gives CSVEVDRGEQYF. The chain recombines TRBV29-1 with TRBJ2-7, with TRBD1 matching over 9 bases. V trimming: 1 base; J trimming: 6 bases; junction bases outside the gene matches: 1. Germline CDR1 reads SQVTM; CDR2 reads ANQGSEA. CDR3 size: 12 residues.

This chain links TRBV10-1 with TRBJ2-5, with D possibly TRBD1 on 5 matching bases. V was pared by 8 bases and J by 1 base, with 14 bases between. CDR3 length: 14 residues. Germline-derived CDR1 and CDR2 are WNHNN and SYGVQD (reference sequence). The DNA for the CDR3 is TGCGCCAGCGGGATCAGGGTGTGCCAAGAGACCCAGTACTTC. Amino acids: CASGIRVCQETQYF.

The chain combines TRBV4-2 with TRBJ2-2; D gene uncertain. The germline V gene has CDR1 LGHNA and CDR2 YNFKEQ. The CDR3 is 16 residues long. The V end was cut by 0 bases, the J end by 2 bases, with 10 bases between. The CDR3 loop is CASSQDPRINTGELFF. The CDR3 DNA follows: TGTGCCAGCAGCCAAGACCCGCGTATTAACACCGGGGAGCTGTTTTTT.